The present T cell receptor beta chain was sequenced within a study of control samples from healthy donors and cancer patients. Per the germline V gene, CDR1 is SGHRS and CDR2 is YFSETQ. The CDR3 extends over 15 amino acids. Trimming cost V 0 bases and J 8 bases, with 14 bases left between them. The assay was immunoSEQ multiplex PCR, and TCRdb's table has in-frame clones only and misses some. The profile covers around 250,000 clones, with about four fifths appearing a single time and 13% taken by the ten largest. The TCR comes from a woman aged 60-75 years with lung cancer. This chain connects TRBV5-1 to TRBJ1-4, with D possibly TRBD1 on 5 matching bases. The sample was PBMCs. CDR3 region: CASSLAGTLEEKLFF. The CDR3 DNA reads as TGCGCCAGCAGCTTGGCAGGGACTTTGGAAGAAAAACTGTTTTTT.